The next 27 T cell receptor beta chains were all read from a single sample in a study of T cells after yellow fever vaccination (dated by TCRdb to between 2019 and 2020). The method behind the library was 5' RACE. Sequencing relied on an Illumina HiSeq 2500. The raw public reads went through TCRdb reprocessing: fastp at Q25, MiXCR clone calling, in-frame beta chains kept. A single entry per CDR3 protein holds the most common genes and DNA from its merged rows. For this sample there are approximately 340,000 distinct CDR3 sequences; roughly 8.7% appear just once. The ten largest clones take up about a sixth of the sample. The treatment or condition label, as the study defines it: live attenuated yellow fever vaccine strain. Material: PBMCs, obtained on the day of the first yellow fever vaccination. The receptors originated from a man aged 18 to 29 who received the YFV17D yellow fever vaccine.

The chain recombines TRBV4-2 with TRBJ2-3, with D possibly being TRBD1 or TRBD2 (5 bases each). Germline values: CDR1 LGHNA, CDR2 YNFKEQ. V was clipped by 4 bases and J by 0 bases, with 14 bases between them. The CDR3 consists of 16 residues. CDR3 coding DNA: TGTGCCAGCAGCCCCCGGACGGGGCTTAGCACAGATACGCAGTATTTT. It specifies CASSPRTGLSTDTQYF.

In its sample, this clonotype was seen a few times. The chain is built from TRBV12-3 or TRBV12-4 and TRBJ2-1; TRBD2 matches 8 bases. The CDR3 length is 16 residues. The ends lost 7 bases at V and 10 bases at J; junction bases unmatched: 18. CDR3 DNA: TGTGCCAGCAACTCTTTCGGGGGGGCCGCTTTAAGGGAGCAGTTCTTC. This gives the protein CASNSFGGAALREQFF.

This clonotype has a single count. This chain uses TRBV7-9 with TRBJ1-1; the D is unclear. This CDR3 is 12 amino acids long. Between the trimmed V and J ends, which lost 5 bases and 10 bases, there was a span of 14 bases. Per the germline V gene, CDR1 is SEHNR and CDR2 is FQNEAQ (reference sequence). The DNA of the CDR3 is TGTGCCAGCAGCCTCCGAGGGAGAGGAGCTTTCTTT. This codes for CASSLRGRGAFF.

This clonotype appeared a few times. The rearrangement uses TRBV5-4 and TRBJ2-2; 9 bases agree with TRBD1. The CDR3 length is 15 residues. Germline V gives CDR1 SGHNT, CDR2 YYREEE (reference sequence). The V and J ends lost 3 bases and 6 bases, in that order; junction bases with no gene match: 6. CDR3 sequence: CASSYRDRVPGELFF. CDR3 coding DNA: TGTGCCAGCAGCTACCGGGACAGGGTTCCCGGGGAGCTGTTTTTT.

Many counts were recorded for this clonotype. V is TRBV7-6 and J is TRBJ2-2; D unresolved. CDR3 size: 15 residues. Trimming took off 5 bases at V and 1 base at J, with 11 bases between the two ends. In germline, CDR1 is SGHVS, CDR2 FNYEAQ. This CDR3 reads CASSDAPVNTGELFF. As DNA, the CDR3 is TGTGCCAGCAGCGACGCACCGGTGAACACCGGGGAGCTGTTTTTT.

The chain recombines TRBV5-1 with TRBJ2-1, with D perhaps TRBD1 (6 bases). The V end lost 4 bases, the J end lost 11 bases, and 19 bases lay between the germline ends. This CDR3 comprises 14 residues. Germline-derived CDR1 and CDR2 are SGHRS and YFSETQ. CDR3 protein: CASSRPSGAGQQFF. CDR3 coding DNA: TGCGCCAGCAGCCGCCCTTCAGGGGCCGGGCAGCAGTTCTTC.

The chain joins TRBV28 to TRBJ2-1, with 8 positions matching TRBD1. This CDR3 contains 15 residues. Germline-derived CDR1 and CDR2 are MDHEN and SYDVKM. Trimming at V came to 4 bases and at J to 5 bases, leaving 7 bases not matched to a gene. The CDR3: CASSSSGTGHNEQFF. DNA of the CDR3: TGTGCCAGCAGTTCCTCCGGGACAGGCCACAATGAGCAGTTCTTC.

The genes are TRBV28 and TRBJ2-5; 7 bases are a match to TRBD1. There are 12 residues in the CDR3. In germline, CDR1 is MDHEN, CDR2 SYDVKM. Trimming at V came to 5 bases and at J to 7 bases, leaving 4 bases not matched to a gene. The CDR3 region is CASSTQGWTQYF. The CDR3 nucleotides read TGTGCCAGCAGTACACAGGGGTGGACCCAGTACTTC.

The J gene is TRBJ2-3, the V gene TRBV6-2 or TRBV6-3; D may match TRBD1 or TRBD2 (6 bases each). V was shortened by 9 bases and J by 6 bases, with 19 bases between the two germline ends. Germline V gene sequence: CDR1 MNHEY, CDR2 SVGEGT. This CDR3 spans 14 amino acids. The CDR3 DNA is TGTGCCAGTAGGGGGACTGGGGGCCTGGATACGCAGTATTTT. Its translation is CASRGTGGLDTQYF.

This clonotype has a handful of counts. The V gene is TRBV7-3, the J gene TRBJ1-1, with 8 bases that match TRBD1. The V and J ends lost 5 bases and 0 bases, in that order; junction bases with no gene match: 5. This CDR3 region has 15 residues. Germline CDR1 SGHTA, CDR2 FQGTGA. CDR3 in amino acids: CASSPSRGLNTEAFF. In DNA form, the CDR3 reads TGTGCCAGCAGCCCCTCCAGGGGGCTGAACACTGAAGCTTTCTTT.

This chain connects TRBV5-1 to TRBJ2-1; D remains ambiguous. This CDR3 has 15 amino acids. The V end was cut by 0 bases, the J end by 2 bases, with 9 bases between. Germline V lookup: CDR1 SGHRS, CDR2 YFSETQ. The CDR3 is CASSLEGTTYNEQFF. CDR3 coding DNA: TGCGCCAGCAGCTTGGAGGGTACCACCTACAATGAGCAGTTCTTC.

This chain connects TRBV29-1 to TRBJ2-7; 9 bases are a match to TRBD1. This CDR3 has 13 amino acids. In germline, CDR1 is SQVTM, CDR2 ANQGSEA. The CDR3, as DNA: TGCACCCCTTTTGGGACAGGGAACTCCGAGCAGTACGTC. It yields the protein CTPFGTGNSEQYV.

Many counts were recorded for this clonotype. The V and J genes are TRBV24-1 and TRBJ2-1; no reliable D call. Trimming shortened V by 3 bases and J by 9 bases, and 11 bases separated the two germline ends. Per germline, CDR1 KGHDR and CDR2 SFDVKD. CDR3 length: 13 amino acids. The CDR3 region is CATSDIGLGEQFF. The CDR3 DNA reads TGTGCCACCAGTGATATCGGGCTGGGTGAGCAGTTCTTC.

The chain employs TRBV20-1 and TRBJ2-1; 8 positions match TRBD1. CDR1 is DFQATT and CDR2 is SNEGSKA in the germline V gene (reference sequence). J lost 2 bases, V lost 1 base, and 7 bases had no gene match. CDR3 length: 16 residues. The CDR3 is CSARALAGGPYNEQFF. The CDR3 DNA reads as TGCAGTGCTAGAGCCTTGGCAGGGGGCCCCTACAATGAGCAGTTCTTC.

The chain has TRBV5-5 and TRBJ1-6; D remains unclear. Trimming took 2 bases from V and 9 from J, leaving 18 bases between them. Germline V gene lookup returns CDR1 SGHKS and CDR2 YYEKEE (reference sequence). The CDR3 contains 16 residues. CDR3 in amino acids: CASSFLPGLITSPLHF. In DNA form, the CDR3 reads TGTGCCAGCAGCTTCTTGCCTGGGCTTATCACTTCACCCCTCCACTTT. The full variable domain, completed using reference TRBV5-5 and TRBJ1-6, is DAGVTQSPTHLIKTRGQQVTLRCSPISGHKSVSWYQQVLGQGPQFIFQYYEKEERGRGNFPDRFSARQFPNYSSELNVNALLLGDSALYLCASSFLPGLITSPLHFGNGTRLTVT.

This clonotype turned up a few times. The chain is built from TRBV30 and TRBJ1-3; D remains ambiguous. CDR1 GTSNPN and CDR2 SVGIG come from the germline V gene (reference sequence). This CDR3 comprises 12 residues. The V gene lost 4 bases and the J gene lost 7 bases, with 11 bases spanning the gap. The chain's CDR3 is CAWTVSGNTIYF. The CDR3 region has the DNA TGTGCCTGGACGGTCTCCGGGAACACCATATATTTT.

The sample holds a few counts of this clonotype. The J gene is TRBJ2-3, the V gene TRBV4-1; 11 nucleotides align to TRBD2. Trimming removed 3 bases from V and 0 bases from J; junction bases left unmatched: 17. This CDR3 comprises 21 residues. The germline gives CDR1 MGHRA, CDR2 YSYEKL. Here the CDR3 reads CASSHPRRGLAEPSSTDTQYF. In DNA form, the CDR3 reads TGCGCCAGCAGCCACCCCCGGAGGGGACTAGCGGAACCCTCGAGCACAGATACGCAGTATTTT.

The chain joins TRBV27 to TRBJ2-5; 7 bases align to TRBD1. This CDR3 comprises 15 residues. J gave up 0 bases and V 6 bases, and 7 bases lay outside the gene matches. Germline lookup yields CDR1 MNHEY and CDR2 SMNVEV (reference sequence). The DNA of the CDR3 is TGTGCCAGCAGCACCCAAGGGACAGACCAAGAGACCCAGTACTTC. Protein sequence: CASSTQGTDQETQYF.

This clonotype was seen a few times. The chain joins TRBV4-2 to TRBJ1-3, with D uncertain. Trimming pared 4 bases from V and 0 bases from J, leaving 19 bases between. The CDR3 runs 18 residues. Germline V CDR1 and CDR2: LGHNA, YNFKEQ. CDR3 sequence reads: CASSPAVRGRSSGNTIYF. The DNA of the CDR3 is TGTGCCAGCAGCCCGGCCGTGAGAGGCCGAAGCTCTGGAAACACCATATATTTT.

This clonotype was counted between two and nine times. The rearrangement joins TRBV27 to TRBJ2-1; 9 bases map to TRBD2. Germline V gene sequence: CDR1 MNHEY, CDR2 SMNVEV (reference sequence). J gave up 9 bases and V 4 bases, and 13 bases lay outside the gene matches. CDR3 length: 16 residues. The CDR3 coding sequence is TGTGCCAGCAGTTCTAATGTAGGGCGGGGGGGCAGTGAGCAGTTCTTC. This sequence encodes CASSSNVGRGGSEQFF.

The CDR3 nucleotides read TGCGCCAGCAGCTTGGGGCAGGCCTCGGCAGAGACCCAGTACTTC. It codes for CASSLGQASAETQYF. This sequence joins TRBV5-1 and TRBJ2-5; D is unresolved. The CDR3 has 15 residues. Trimming shortened V by 0 bases and J by 4 bases, and 13 bases separated the two germline ends. Per the germline V gene, CDR1 is SGHRS and CDR2 is YFSETQ.

A few counts support this clonotype. The V call is TRBV27, the J call TRBJ2-7, with a weak D call TRBD2 (6 bases). Trimming took 5 bases from V and 5 from J, leaving 19 bases between them. Looked up from germline, CDR1 is MNHEY and CDR2 is SMNVEV (reference sequence). The CDR3 consists of 15 residues. The CDR3 loop is CASSHLGGGINEQYF. The CDR3 DNA sequence: TGTGCCAGCAGTCATCTCGGGGGAGGAATAAACGAGCAGTACTTC.

This clonotype was detected ten times or more. The chain combines TRBV6-2 or TRBV6-3 with TRBJ2-5; TRBD2 is a possible D gene (6 bases). The CDR3 covers 14 residues. Germline V gene lookup returns CDR1 MNHEY and CDR2 SVGEGT. Trimming cost V 8 bases and J 0 bases, with 13 bases left between them. Here the CDR3 DNA reads TGTGCCAGCCGGGCTAGCGAATACCAAGAGACCCAGTACTTC. Translating it yields CASRASEYQETQYF.

The rearrangement uses TRBV7-2 and TRBJ2-7; D call uncertain. The CDR3 is made up of 14 amino acids. Trimming removed 5 bases from V and 7 bases from J, with 18 bases in between. The germline gives CDR1 SGHTA, CDR2 FQGNSA. The CDR3, as DNA: TGTGCCAGCAGCCCCGGACCAGCTTGGCCTGAGCAGTACGTC. As protein: CASSPGPAWPEQYV.

This sequence joins TRBV12-3 or TRBV12-4 and TRBJ1-1; D gene unclear. There are 15 residues in the CDR3. Trimming stripped 2 bases from V and 0 bases from J, with 10 bases between. Written as DNA, the CDR3 is TGTGCCAGCAGTTTAAAATTGACTCTGAACACTGAAGCTTTCTTT. Protein sequence: CASSLKLTLNTEAFF.

The chain couples TRBV18 to TRBJ2-3; TRBD1 is a possible D gene (7 bases). Germline CDR1 and CDR2: KGHSH and LQKENI. Trimming pared 5 bases from V and 4 bases from J, leaving 19 bases between. This CDR3 is built from 16 residues. The CDR3 spells CASSSTGAGGPDTQYF. CDR3 nucleotides: TGTGCCAGCTCATCAACAGGGGCCGGGGGACCAGATACGCAGTATTTT. Based on the CDR3 plus reference TRBV18 and TRBJ2-3, the full variable domain is NAGVMQNPRHLVRRRGQEARLRCSPMKGHSHVYWYRQLPEEGLKFMVYLQKENIIDESGMPKERFSAEFPKEGPSILRIQQVVRGDSAAYFCASSSTGAGGPDTQYFGPGTRLTVL.

The chain couples TRBV4-1 to TRBJ1-5, with D uncertain. This CDR3 region has 13 residues. V was trimmed by 4 bases and J by 4 bases, leaving 8 bases between them. Germline V gene sequence: CDR1 MGHRA, CDR2 YSYEKL. The CDR3 loop reads CASSLIVNQPQHF. The CDR3 nucleotides read TGCGCCAGCAGCCTGATCGTTAATCAGCCCCAGCATTTT.